The clone carrying this TCR beta chain was counted a few times. Its antigen is not known. The data belong to a study of T-cell memory formation after mild COVID-19. Study details: Clusters of TCRs were largely donor specific. Study-level results: A second wave expanding day 15 to 37 was CD4+-biased; contracting clones were balanced. Some responding clones appeared in pre-infection memory, suggesting cross-reactive memory joined.

Using constant-segment primers, 5'RACE produced TCR alpha and TCR beta cDNA libraries carrying sample barcodes and UMIs. TCRdb passed the 5' RACE reads through MiXCR, listing each CDR3 protein once. The top ten clones hold approximately 13% of a sample with around 440,000 distinct CDR3 sequences, over 15% of them seen once. The CDR3 is 16 residues long. The V and J ends lost 3 bases and 7 bases respectively, with 19 bases between them. The V gene is TRBV12-3 or TRBV12-4, the J gene TRBJ2-4, with D possibly matching TRBD1 (6 bases). The TCR comes from an adult woman who had mild COVID-19 (a few samples of this study predate the infection). Cell type and time point are not known. The material sequenced was PBMCs or a T cell subset sorted from them (not recorded which). DNA for the CDR3: TGTGCCAGCAGTTTCCCGACAGGCCTCGGCCAGAACATTCAGTACTTC. It specifies CASSFPTGLGQNIQYF.